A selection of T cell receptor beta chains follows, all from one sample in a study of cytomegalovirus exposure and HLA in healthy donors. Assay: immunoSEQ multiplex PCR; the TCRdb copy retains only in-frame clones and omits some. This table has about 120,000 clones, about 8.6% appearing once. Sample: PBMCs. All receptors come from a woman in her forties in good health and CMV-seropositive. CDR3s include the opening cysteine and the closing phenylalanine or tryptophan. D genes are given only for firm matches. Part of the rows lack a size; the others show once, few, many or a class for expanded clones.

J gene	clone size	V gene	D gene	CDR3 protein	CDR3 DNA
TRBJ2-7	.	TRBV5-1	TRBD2	CASSTGLNDEQYF	TGCGCCAGCAGCACGGGACTAAACGACGAGCAGTACTTC
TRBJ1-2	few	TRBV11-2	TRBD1	CASQGTERLYGYTF	TGTGCCAGCCAAGGGACAGAGAGGCTCTATGGCTACACCTTC
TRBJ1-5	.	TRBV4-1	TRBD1	CASSLNGQGRNQPQHF	TGCGCCAGCAGCCTAAACGGACAGGGGCGTAATCAGCCCCAGCATTTT
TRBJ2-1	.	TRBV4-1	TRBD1	CASSQGQGTNEQFF	TGCGCCAGCAGCCAAGGACAGGGTACCAATGAGCAGTTCTTC
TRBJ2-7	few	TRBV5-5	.	CASSSTQGTHEQYF	TGTGCCAGCAGCTCGACTCAGGGAACCCACGAGCAGTACTTC
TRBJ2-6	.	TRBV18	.	CASASQGPNVLTF	TGTGCCAGCGCCTCCCAGGGTCCCAACGTCCTGACTTTC
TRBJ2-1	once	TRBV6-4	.	CASSDPGGGYNEQFF	TGTGCCAGCAGTGACCCGGGGGGCGGCTACAATGAGCAGTTCTTC
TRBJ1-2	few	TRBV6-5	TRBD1	CASSYSRGQSNYGYTF	TGTGCCAGCAGTTACTCTAGGGGACAGTCCAACTATGGCTACACCTTC
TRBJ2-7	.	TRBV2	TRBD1	CASRDRGDEQYF	TGTGCCAGCCGGGACAGGGGAGACGAGCAGTACTTC
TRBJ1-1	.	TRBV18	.	CASSPNTQAANTEAFF	TGTGCCAGCTCACCAAACACCCAGGCAGCGAACACTGAAGCTTTCTTT
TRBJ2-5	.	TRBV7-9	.	CASSIGTLQETQYF	TGTGCCAGCAGTATCGGGACACTCCAAGAGACCCAGTACTTC
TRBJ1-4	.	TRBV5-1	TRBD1	CASSAVGQGGEKLFF	TGCGCCAGCAGCGCGGTGGGACAGGGAGGAGAAAAACTGTTTTTT
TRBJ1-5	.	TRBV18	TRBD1	CASSPLGTGDHNQPQHF	TGTGCCAGCTCACCATTGGGGACAGGGGATCACAATCAGCCCCAGCATTTT
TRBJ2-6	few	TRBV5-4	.	CASSPGSGANVLTF	TGTGCCAGCAGTCCGGGCTCTGGGGCCAACGTCCTGACTTTC
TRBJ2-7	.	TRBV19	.	CASSPSMGHRPSYEQYF	TGTGCCAGTAGTCCCTCGATGGGACACCGCCCCTCCTACGAGCAGTACTTC
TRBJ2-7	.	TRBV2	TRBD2	CASSDGSGGAPGEQYF	TGTGCCAGCAGTGATGGTAGCGGGGGTGCCCCGGGCGAGCAGTACTTC
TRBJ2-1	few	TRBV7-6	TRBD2	CASSSRLGLAVYNEQFF	TGTGCCAGCAGTTCCCGTTTGGGACTAGCGGTCTACAATGAGCAGTTCTTC
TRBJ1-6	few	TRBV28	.	CASSLGNSPLHF	TGTGCCAGCAGTTTGGGCAATTCACCCCTCCACTTT
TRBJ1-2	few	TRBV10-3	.	CAAGPPSRGYPF	TGTGCCGCGGGACCTCCATCTAGAGGCTACCCCTTC
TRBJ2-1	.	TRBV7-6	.	CASSLVSQGNEQFF	TGTGCCAGCAGCTTAGTAAGTCAGGGGAATGAGCAGTTCTTC
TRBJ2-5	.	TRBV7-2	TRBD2	CASSRTSGSQETQYF	TGTGCCAGCAGCCGGACTAGCGGGAGCCAAGAGACCCAGTACTTC
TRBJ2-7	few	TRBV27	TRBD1	CASSFRDRVNKQYF	TGTGCCAGCAGTTTCCGGGACAGGGTGAACAAGCAGTACTTC
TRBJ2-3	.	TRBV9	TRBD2	CASSGLLAGVADTQYF	TGTGCCAGCAGCGGCCTACTAGCGGGGGTGGCAGATACGCAGTATTTT
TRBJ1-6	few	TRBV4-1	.	CASSQNQGSYNSPLHF	TGCGCCAGCAGCCAAAACCAGGGCTCCTATAATTCACCCCTCCACTTT
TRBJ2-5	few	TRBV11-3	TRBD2	CASSSGVVETQYF	TGTGCCAGCTCTAGCGGGGTCGTAGAGACCCAGTACTTC
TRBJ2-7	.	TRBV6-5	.	CASSPRGKHSYEQYF	TGTGCCAGCAGTCCCCGGGGAAAGCACTCCTACGAGCAGTACTTC